The rows below give T cell receptor beta chains drawn from one sample of a study of cytomegalovirus exposure and HLA in healthy donors. Repertoires were generated with immunoSEQ multiplex PCR, while TCRdb's copy carries only in-frame clones and drops some. The data contain roughly 120,000 clones, roughly 70% of them singletons. Sequenced input: PBMCs. Receptor source: a woman aged 40 to 50 in good health and CMV-seronegative. CDR3s include the opening cysteine and the closing phenylalanine or tryptophan. Fields, in order: D gene, V gene, clone size, J gene, CDR3 protein, CDR3 DNA. A D gene is named only where the DNA matches it firmly. For some rows the clone size is stated as once, few or many, or as a class when expanded; others skip it.

TRBD2,TRBV4-3,few,TRBJ2-1,CASSQESTSGSYNEQFF,TGCGCCAGCAGCCAAGAATCGACTAGCGGGAGCTACAATGAGCAGTTCTTC
TRBD1,TRBV2,-,TRBJ1-5,CASSVDRGSNQPQHF,TGTGCCAGCAGCGTTGACAGGGGCAGCAATCAGCCCCAGCATTTT
-,TRBV7-2,-,TRBJ1-3,CASSFTDSGNTIYF,TGTGCCAGCAGCTTTACAGATTCTGGAAACACCATATATTTT
-,TRBV9,-,TRBJ2-1,CASSVAGDTNYNEQFF,TGTGCCAGCAGCGTAGCAGGGGACACCAACTACAATGAGCAGTTCTTC
-,TRBV5-4,-,TRBJ1-5,CASSLERTERNQPQHF,TGTGCCAGCAGCTTGGAGAGGACAGAGCGCAATCAGCCCCAGCATTTT
-,TRBV4-3,-,TRBJ1-4,CASSQDRREGEKLFF,TGCGCCAGCAGCCAAGATAGGAGGGAGGGCGAAAAACTGTTTTTT
TRBD2,TRBV28,-,TRBJ2-7,CASSLYGRETYEQYF,TGTGCCAGCAGTTTATACGGGAGGGAAACCTACGAGCAGTACTTC
-,TRBV30,-,TRBJ2-1,CAWSVIGDWRSYNEQFF,TGTGCCTGGAGTGTTATTGGAGATTGGCGCTCCTACAATGAGCAGTTCTTC
-,TRBV7-2,once,TRBJ1-6,CASSTRGRENSPLHF,TGTGCCAGCAGCACCCGCGGGCGGGAAAATTCACCCCTCCACTTT
-,TRBV4-1,-,TRBJ2-5,CASSQDRGPLREQYF,TGCGCCAGCAGCCAAGACAGGGGTCCCCTGAGGGAGCAGTACTTC